This is a list of T cell receptor beta chains from one sample in a study of blood T cells in healthy people across ages. MiXCR was run by TCRdb on the 5' RACE reads, yielding one entry per CDR3 protein. This table holds roughly 1.7 million distinct CDR3 sequences, almost 35% found once. What was sequenced was blood. Every receptor here comes from a woman aged 30 to 39 in good health. CDR3s include the opening cysteine and the closing phenylalanine or tryptophan. The D gene is left open where the match is weak. Size is omitted from some rows. Given values are once, few, many or a class for expanded clones.

CDR3 protein: CSARWGGVYEQYF
CDR3 DNA: TGCAGTGCTAGATGGGGGGGGGTCTACGAGCAGTACTTC
V gene: TRBV20-1
clone size: -
J gene: TRBJ2-7
D gene: TRBD2

CDR3 protein: CASSFRADQETQYF
CDR3 DNA: TGTGCCAGCAGTTTCCGGGCCGACCAAGAGACCCAGTACTTC
V gene: TRBV6-5
clone size: -
J gene: TRBJ2-5
D gene: -

CDR3 protein: CATKGRGGLSYEQYF
CDR3 DNA: TGTGCCACCAAGGGGCGCGGGGGGCTATCCTACGAGCAGTACTTC
V gene: TRBV27
clone size: many
J gene: TRBJ2-7
D gene: TRBD2

CDR3 protein: CASSSESGTSGRRYEQFF
CDR3 DNA: TGTGCCAGCAGTTCGGAATCGGGGACTAGCGGGAGGAGGTATGAGCAGTTCTTC
V gene: TRBV27
clone size: many
J gene: TRBJ2-1
D gene: TRBD2

CDR3 protein: CAISERGKGYGYTF
CDR3 DNA: TGTGCCATCAGTGAAAGGGGCAAGGGCTATGGCTACACCTTC
V gene: TRBV10-3
clone size: few
J gene: TRBJ1-2
D gene: -

CDR3 protein: CASSHEGGSDEQFF
CDR3 DNA: TGCGCCAGCAGCCACGAAGGGGGAAGCGATGAGCAGTTCTTC
V gene: TRBV4-1
clone size: -
J gene: TRBJ2-1
D gene: -

CDR3 protein: CAGSQDLEGSNEQFF
CDR3 DNA: TGTGCCGGCAGCCAAGATTTGGAAGGGTCCAATGAGCAGTTCTTC
V gene: TRBV3-1
clone size: -
J gene: TRBJ2-1
D gene: -

CDR3 protein: CASSQEPTAGEVGGELFF
CDR3 DNA: TGCGCCAGCAGCCAAGAACCCACAGCGGGAGAGGTCGGCGGGGAGCTGTTTTTT
V gene: TRBV4-1
clone size: -
J gene: TRBJ2-2
D gene: TRBD2

CDR3 protein: CSARLGGSDTQYF
CDR3 DNA: TGCAGTGCCCGTTTAGGTGGGAGCGATACGCAGTATTTT
V gene: TRBV20-1
clone size: -
J gene: TRBJ2-3
D gene: -

CDR3 protein: CSVEQGPGELFF
CDR3 DNA: TGCAGCGTCGAACAGGGGCCCGGGGAGCTGTTTTTT
V gene: TRBV29-1
clone size: few
J gene: TRBJ2-2
D gene: TRBD1

CDR3 protein: CASSVDPGANYGYTF
CDR3 DNA: TGTGCCAGCAGCGTAGACCCGGGAGCTAACTATGGCTACACCTTC
V gene: TRBV9
clone size: -
J gene: TRBJ1-2
D gene: -

CDR3 protein: CASSVSGANYGYTF
CDR3 DNA: TGTGCCAGCAGCGTCTCGGGGGCGAACTATGGCTACACCTTC
V gene: TRBV9
clone size: few
J gene: TRBJ1-2
D gene: -

CDR3 protein: CASSTRWTGGEQYF
CDR3 DNA: TGTGCCAGCAGCACCCGATGGACAGGGGGAGAGCAGTACTTC
V gene: TRBV6-5
clone size: -
J gene: TRBJ2-7
D gene: TRBD1

CDR3 protein: CVSSHSDRGGYTF
CDR3 DNA: TGTGTCAGCAGCCACTCCGACAGGGGAGGCTACACCTTC
V gene: TRBV3-1
clone size: -
J gene: TRBJ1-2
D gene: TRBD1

CDR3 protein: CATRGGFAGEQYF
CDR3 DNA: TGTGCCACCAGGGGGGGGTTTGCTGGCGAGCAGTACTTC
V gene: TRBV7-9
clone size: -
J gene: TRBJ2-7
D gene: -

CDR3 protein: CSARDAGGPLDTQYF
CDR3 DNA: TGCAGTGCTAGAGATGCGGGAGGGCCTCTAGATACGCAGTATTTT
V gene: TRBV20-1
clone size: -
J gene: TRBJ2-3
D gene: TRBD2

CDR3 protein: CATSDPTTGNQETQYF
CDR3 DNA: TGTGCCACCAGTGATCCCACGACAGGGAACCAAGAGACCCAGTACTTC
V gene: TRBV24-1
clone size: once
J gene: TRBJ2-5
D gene: TRBD1

CDR3 protein: CASSPNSYEQFF
CDR3 DNA: TGTGCCAGCAGCCCAAACTCCTATGAGCAGTTCTTC
V gene: TRBV27
clone size: few
J gene: TRBJ2-1
D gene: -

CDR3 protein: CATSRARGQGETQYF
CDR3 DNA: TGTGCCACCAGCAGAGCACGGGGGCAAGGAGAGACCCAGTACTTC
V gene: TRBV15
clone size: -
J gene: TRBJ2-5
D gene: -

CDR3 protein: CASSLNFKETQYF
CDR3 DNA: TGTGCCAGCAGCTTGAACTTTAAGGAGACCCAGTACTTC
V gene: TRBV5-5
clone size: -
J gene: TRBJ2-5
D gene: -

CDR3 protein: CASSFIIRGANTEAFF
CDR3 DNA: TGTGCCAGCAGTTTTATCATTCGCGGAGCTAACACTGAAGCTTTCTTT
V gene: TRBV27
clone size: -
J gene: TRBJ1-1
D gene: -

CDR3 protein: CASSSPGTASGEAFF
CDR3 DNA: TGTGCCAGCAGCTCCCCCGGGACAGCCTCTGGGGAAGCTTTCTTT
V gene: TRBV7-9
clone size: few
J gene: TRBJ1-1
D gene: TRBD1

CDR3 protein: CASRFIGGGETQYF
CDR3 DNA: TGTGCCAGCAGGTTTATAGGGGGTGGAGAGACCCAGTACTTC
V gene: TRBV6-5
clone size: many
J gene: TRBJ2-5
D gene: -

CDR3 protein: CASSTNSGSSYEQYF
CDR3 DNA: TGCGCCAGCAGCACCAATAGCGGTAGCTCCTACGAGCAGTACTTC
V gene: TRBV5-1
clone size: -
J gene: TRBJ2-7
D gene: -

CDR3 protein: CSASLMTGAYEQYF
CDR3 DNA: TGCAGTGCCTCACTAATGACAGGGGCCTACGAGCAGTACTTC
V gene: TRBV20-1
clone size: few
J gene: TRBJ2-7
D gene: TRBD1

CDR3 protein: CSASRAIGGGRKNIQYF
CDR3 DNA: TGCAGTGCCTCCCGGGCCATTGGGGGGGGGCGCAAAAACATTCAGTACTTC
V gene: TRBV20-1
clone size: once
J gene: TRBJ2-4
D gene: -